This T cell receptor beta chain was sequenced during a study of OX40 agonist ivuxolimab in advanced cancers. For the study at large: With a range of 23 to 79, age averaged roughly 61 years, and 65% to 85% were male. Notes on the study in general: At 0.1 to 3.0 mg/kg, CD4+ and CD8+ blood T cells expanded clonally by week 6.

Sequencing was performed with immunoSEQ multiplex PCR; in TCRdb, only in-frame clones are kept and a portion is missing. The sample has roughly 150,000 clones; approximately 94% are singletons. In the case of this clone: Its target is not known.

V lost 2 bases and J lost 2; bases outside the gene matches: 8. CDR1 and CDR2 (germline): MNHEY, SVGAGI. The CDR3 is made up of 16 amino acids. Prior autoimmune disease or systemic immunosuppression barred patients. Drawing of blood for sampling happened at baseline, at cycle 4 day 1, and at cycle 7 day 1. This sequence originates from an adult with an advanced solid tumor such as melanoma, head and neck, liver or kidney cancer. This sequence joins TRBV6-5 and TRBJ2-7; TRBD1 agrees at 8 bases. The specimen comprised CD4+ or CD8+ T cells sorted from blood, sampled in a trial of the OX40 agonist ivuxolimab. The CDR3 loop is CASSYLGTGNPYEQYF. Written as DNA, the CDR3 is TGTGCCAGCAGTTACCTCGGGACAGGAAACCCCTACGAGCAGTACTTC.